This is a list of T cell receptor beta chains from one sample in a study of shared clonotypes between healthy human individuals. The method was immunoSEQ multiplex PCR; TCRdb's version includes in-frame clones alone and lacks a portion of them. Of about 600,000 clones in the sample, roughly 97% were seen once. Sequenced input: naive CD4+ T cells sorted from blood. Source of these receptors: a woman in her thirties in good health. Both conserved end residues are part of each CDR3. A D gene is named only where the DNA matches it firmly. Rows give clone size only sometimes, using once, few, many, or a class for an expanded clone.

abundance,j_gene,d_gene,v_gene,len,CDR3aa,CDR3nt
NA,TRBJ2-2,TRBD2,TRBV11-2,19,CASSLKGLAGGGVPGELFF,TGTGCCAGCAGCTTAAAAGGACTAGCGGGAGGTGGCGTTCCCGGGGAGCTGTTTTTT
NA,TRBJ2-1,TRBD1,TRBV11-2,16,CASSLQQGSSYNEQFF,TGTGCCAGCAGCTTGCAACAGGGGAGCTCCTACAATGAGCAGTTCTTC
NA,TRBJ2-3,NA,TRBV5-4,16,CASSVSGEGGSDTQYF,TGTGCCAGCAGCGTGAGCGGTGAGGGAGGATCAGATACGCAGTATTTT
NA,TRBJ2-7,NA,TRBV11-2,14,CASSSQGDSYEQYF,TGTGCCAGCAGCTCCCAGGGTGACAGCTACGAGCAGTACTTC
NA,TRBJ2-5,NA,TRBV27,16,CASSLEPPGQEETQYF,TGTGCCAGCAGTTTAGAGCCTCCCGGGCAAGAAGAGACCCAGTACTTC
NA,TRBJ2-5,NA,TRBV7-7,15,CASSLVPGRQETQYF,TGTGCCAGCAGCTTAGTACCGGGGAGGCAAGAGACCCAGTACTTC
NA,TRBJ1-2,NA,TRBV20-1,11,CSASQGYGYTF,TGCAGTGCCTCACAGGGCTATGGCTACACCTTC
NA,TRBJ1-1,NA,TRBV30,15,CAWRIELVTGTEAFF,TGTGCCTGGAGAATCGAGCTCGTCACGGGCACTGAAGCTTTCTTT
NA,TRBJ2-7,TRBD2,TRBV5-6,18,CASSLVTGLAGGTYEQYF,TGTGCCAGCAGCTTGGTCACGGGACTAGCGGGAGGAACATACGAGCAGTACTTC
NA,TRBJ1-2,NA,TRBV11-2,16,CASSSDLTGTSYGYTF,TGTGCCAGCAGCTCAGACCTTACAGGGACGTCCTATGGCTACACCTTC
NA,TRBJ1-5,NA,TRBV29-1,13,CSVSHSVGQPQHF,TGCAGCGTGTCACACTCGGTGGGTCAGCCCCAGCATTTT
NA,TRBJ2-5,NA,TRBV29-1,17,CSVGSSNWALQKETQYF,TGCAGCGTTGGGTCTTCTAATTGGGCTTTACAGAAAGAGACCCAGTACTTC
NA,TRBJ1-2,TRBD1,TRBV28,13,CASRPQGASGYTF,TGTGCCAGCAGACCACAGGGGGCTAGTGGCTACACCTTC
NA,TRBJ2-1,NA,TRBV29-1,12,CSVEDQGNEQFF,TGCAGCGTTGAAGATCAGGGAAATGAGCAGTTCTTC
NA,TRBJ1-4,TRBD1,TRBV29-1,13,CSDVWQGVEKLFF,TGCAGTGACGTGTGGCAGGGGGTGGAAAAACTGTTTTTT
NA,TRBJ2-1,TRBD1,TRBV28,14,CASSGTGINNEQFF,TGTGCCAGCAGTGGGACAGGGATAAACAATGAGCAGTTCTTC
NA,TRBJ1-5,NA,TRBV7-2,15,CASSLGHRLGQPQHF,TGTGCCAGCAGCTTAGGGCATCGGCTGGGTCAGCCCCAGCATTTT
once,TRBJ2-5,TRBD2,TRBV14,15,CASSQAASGVETQYF,TGTGCCAGCAGCCAAGCGGCTAGCGGGGTAGAGACCCAGTACTTC
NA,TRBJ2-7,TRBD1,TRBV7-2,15,CASSLFGTGSHEQYF,TGTGCCAGCAGCTTGTTTGGGACAGGGAGCCACGAGCAGTACTTC
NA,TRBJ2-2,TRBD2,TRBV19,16,CASSSRTSGSPGELFF,TGTGCCAGTAGTAGTAGGACTAGCGGGAGCCCCGGGGAGCTGTTTTTT
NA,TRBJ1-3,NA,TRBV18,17,CASSPREGPYSGNTIYF,TGTGCCAGCTCACCGAGGGAGGGGCCGTACTCTGGAAACACCATATATTTT
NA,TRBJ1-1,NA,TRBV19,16,CASSIAPRGGNTEAFF,TGTGCCAGTAGTATAGCTCCCCGGGGCGGGAACACTGAAGCTTTCTTT
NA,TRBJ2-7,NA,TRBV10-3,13,CAISEGTMGEQYF,TGTGCCATCAGTGAGGGGACGATGGGGGAGCAGTACTTC
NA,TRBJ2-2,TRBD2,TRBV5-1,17,CASSHGLAGGPDGELFF,TGCGCCAGCAGCCACGGACTAGCGGGAGGGCCGGACGGGGAGCTGTTTTTT
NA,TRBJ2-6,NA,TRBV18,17,CASSPQGPSSGANVLTF,TGTGCCAGCTCGCCTCAGGGCCCGAGCTCTGGGGCCAACGTCCTGACTTTC
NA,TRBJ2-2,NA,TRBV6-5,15,CASSYSQVPPGELFF,TGTGCCAGCAGTTACTCGCAGGTTCCCCCCGGGGAGCTGTTTTTT
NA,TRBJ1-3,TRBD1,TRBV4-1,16,CASSHPTGSSGNTIYF,TGCGCCAGCAGCCACCCGACAGGGAGCTCTGGAAACACCATATATTTT
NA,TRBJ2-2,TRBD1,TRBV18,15,CASSSGTDRAGELFF,TGTGCCAGCTCATCCGGGACAGATCGAGCCGGGGAGCTGTTTTTT
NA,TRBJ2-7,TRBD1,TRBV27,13,CASGKDRGARQYF,TGTGCCAGCGGGAAAGACAGGGGGGCCAGGCAGTACTTC
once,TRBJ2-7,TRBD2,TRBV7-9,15,CASSLVILAGDEQYF,TGTGCCAGCAGCTTAGTTATACTAGCGGGAGACGAGCAGTACTTC
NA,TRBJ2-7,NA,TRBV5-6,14,CASSLELAFYEQYF,TGTGCCAGCAGCTTGGAACTAGCCTTCTACGAGCAGTACTTC
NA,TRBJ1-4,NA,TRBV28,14,CASSLSRGNEKLFF,TGTGCCAGCAGTTTGAGTAGGGGAAATGAAAAACTGTTTTTT
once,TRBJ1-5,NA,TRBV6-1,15,CATRQRQNSNQPQHF,TGTGCCACCAGGCAGAGACAGAATAGCAATCAGCCCCAGCATTTT
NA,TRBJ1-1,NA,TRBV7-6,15,CASSLVPDQGTEAFF,TGTGCCAGCAGCTTAGTACCAGACCAAGGCACTGAAGCTTTCTTT
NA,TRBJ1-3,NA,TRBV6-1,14,CASALGGSGNTIYF,TGTGCCAGCGCGCTGGGGGGCTCTGGAAACACCATATATTTT
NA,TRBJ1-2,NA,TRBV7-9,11,CASSLLGGYTF,TGTGCCAGCAGCCTGCTGGGGGGCTACACCTTC
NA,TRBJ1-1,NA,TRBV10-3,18,CAISEDATGLPLNTEAFF,TGTGCCATCAGTGAGGACGCGACAGGCTTGCCCCTGAACACTGAAGCTTTCTTT
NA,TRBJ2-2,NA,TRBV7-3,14,CASSPGGNTGELFF,TGTGCCAGCAGCCCTGGCGGGAACACCGGGGAGCTGTTTTTT
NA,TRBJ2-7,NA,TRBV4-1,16,CASSQGWGGSSNEQYF,TGCGCCAGCAGCCAGGGCTGGGGGGGCTCAAGTAACGAGCAGTACTTC
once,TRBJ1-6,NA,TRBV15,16,CATSRDSQQLNSPLHF,TGTGCCACCAGCAGAGATTCTCAACAGCTAAATTCACCCCTCCACTTT
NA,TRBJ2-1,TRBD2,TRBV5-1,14,CASSLAGGLSEQFF,TGCGCCAGCAGCCTAGCGGGAGGTTTGAGTGAGCAGTTCTTC
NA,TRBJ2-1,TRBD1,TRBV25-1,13,CASSVLLGQKQFF,TGTGCCAGCAGTGTTCTTCTGGGACAGAAGCAGTTCTTC
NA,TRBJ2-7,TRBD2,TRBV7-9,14,CASSLLAAAYEQYF,TGTGCCAGCAGCTTACTAGCGGCCGCCTACGAGCAGTACTTC
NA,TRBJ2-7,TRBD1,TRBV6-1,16,CASSDPPGGRSYEQYF,TGTGCCAGCAGTGATCCCCCAGGGGGACGATCCTACGAGCAGTACTTC
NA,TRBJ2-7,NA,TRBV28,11,CASSGSYEQYF,TGTGCCAGCAGCGGCTCCTACGAGCAGTACTTC
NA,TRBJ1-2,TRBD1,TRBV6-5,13,CASRAGQGNGYTF,TGTGCCAGCAGGGCGGGACAGGGTAACGGCTACACCTTC
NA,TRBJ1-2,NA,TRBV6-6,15,CASSYPGQFNYGYTF,TGTGCCAGCAGTTACCCTGGACAGTTTAACTATGGCTACACCTTC
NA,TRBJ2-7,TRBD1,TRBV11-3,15,CASSVGQVEFYEQYF,TGTGCCAGCAGCGTTGGACAGGTGGAGTTCTACGAGCAGTACTTC
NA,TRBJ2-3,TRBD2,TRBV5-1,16,CASSLSSGPGTDTQYF,TGCGCCAGCAGCTTAAGTAGCGGGCCCGGCACAGATACGCAGTATTTT
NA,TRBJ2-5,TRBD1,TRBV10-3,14,CAIRDSGGTLMQYF,TGTGCCATCAGGGATTCAGGGGGTACCTTAATGCAGTACTTC
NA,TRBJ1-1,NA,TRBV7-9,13,CASSLLTGLEAFF,TGTGCCAGCAGCTTACTTACGGGACTGGAAGCTTTCTTT
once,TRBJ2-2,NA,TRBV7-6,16,CASSQGEPLRTGELFF,TGTGCCAGCAGCCAAGGGGAGCCCCTCCGGACCGGGGAGCTGTTTTTT
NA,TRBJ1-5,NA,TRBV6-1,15,CASSSGQHSNQPQHF,TGTGCCAGCAGTTCGGGACAACATAGCAATCAGCCCCAGCATTTT
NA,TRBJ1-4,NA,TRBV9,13,CASSVRGGEKLFF,TGTGCCAGCAGCGTAAGGGGAGGGGAAAAACTGTTTTTT